The 7 T cell receptor beta chains below all came from one sample that was sequenced in a study of shared clonotypes between healthy human individuals. Cells designated naive CD8 were CD45RO-negative and were positively selected for CCR7, with terminally differentiated effector memory CD45RA+ cells excluded. TCRdb's table, derived via immunoSEQ multiplex PCR, lists solely in-frame clones and lacks some. The repertoire has roughly 2,000,000 clones, about 95% of them found once; the top ten carry 0.95% to 1.5%. Input material: naive CD8+ T cells sorted from blood. These receptors originate from a young man in good health.

The chain uses TRBV6-1 and TRBJ2-7, with D tentatively TRBD2 (5 bases). CDR1 and CDR2 (germline): MNHNS, SASEGT. The CDR3 contains 14 residues. V dropped 2 bases and J dropped 3 bases, with 11 bases sitting between them. CDR3 in DNA: TGTGCCAGCAGTGAAAGGCGGGCCCTCTACGAGCAGTACTTC. Amino acid sequence: CASSERRALYEQYF.

This chain uses TRBV11-2 with TRBJ2-6, with D unresolved. Germline CDR1 is SGHAT and CDR2 is FQNNGV. This CDR3 has 15 residues. Trimming stripped 5 bases from V and 4 bases from J, with 12 bases between. As DNA, the CDR3 is TGTGCCAGCAGCCAGAGACAATTAGGGGCCAACGTCCTGACTTTC. Amino acid sequence: CASSQRQLGANVLTF.

This chain links TRBV2 with TRBJ1-4; 7 bases line up with TRBD1. V gave up 4 bases and J gave up 4 bases; unmatched junction bases: 9. The CDR3 contains 16 residues. CDR1 SNHLY and CDR2 FYNNEI come from the germline V gene. CDR3 sequence reads: CASSATGEGDNEKLFF. CDR3 DNA: TGTGCCAGCAGTGCTACAGGGGAGGGGGATAATGAAAAACTGTTTTTT.

The chain carries TRBV15 and TRBJ2-7; D gene unclear. This CDR3 contains 14 residues. V was trimmed by 7 bases and J by 5 bases, leaving 18 bases between them. CDR1 is LNHNV and CDR2 is YYDKDF in the germline V gene (reference sequence). The CDR3 nucleotides are TGTGCCACCAACTTTACTCGAGTCATGCACGAGCAGTACTTC. It translates to CATNFTRVMHEQYF.

This clone showed up just a few times. The chain has TRBV6-1 and TRBJ1-5; D gene uncertain. This CDR3 is 14 amino acids long. Germline V lookup: CDR1 MNHNS, CDR2 SASEGT. V shed 3 bases and J shed 4 bases, with 10 bases lying between them. DNA of the CDR3: TGTGCCAGCAGTGAGCGGACGCCGAATCAGCCCCAGCATTTT. Its protein is CASSERTPNQPQHF.

Written as DNA, the CDR3 is TGTGCCAGCAGCCCCGTCCGGACATTCTACGAGCAGTACTTC. Translated: CASSPVRTFYEQYF. The chain employs TRBV14 and TRBJ2-7, with D possibly TRBD1 on 5 matching bases. The CDR3 is 14 amino acids. Looked up from germline, CDR1 is SGHDN and CDR2 is FVKESK. V was clipped by 4 bases and J by 3 bases, with 13 bases between them.

This chain uses TRBV9 with TRBJ1-2; no reliable D call. CDR3 size: 14 residues. CDR1 is SGDLS and CDR2 is YYNGEE in the germline V gene. V shed 4 bases and J shed 1 base, with 11 bases lying between them. Here the CDR3 DNA reads TGTGCCAGCAGCACCCCTCACGGTAACTATGGCTACACCTTC. It codes for CASSTPHGNYGYTF.